A selection of T cell receptor beta chains follows, all from one sample in a study of blood T cell repertoires in COVID-19. Data came from immunoSEQ multiplex PCR; TCRdb stores just in-frame clones and leaves some out. The repertoire holds around 270,000 clones, with 88% as singletons. Sequenced material: PBMCs or T cells enriched from blood (not recorded which). The receptors derive from a woman in her forties who had been exposed to COVID-19. Both conserved end residues are part of each CDR3. Fields, in order: J gene, clone size, V gene, D gene, CDR3 protein, CDR3 DNA. The D gene is left open where the match is weak. Only some rows state a clone size, as once, few, many or a class for expanded clones.

J: TRBJ1-2
size: few
V: TRBV28
D: .
CDR3: CASSLVGAGYTF
DNA: TGTGCCAGCAGTTTAGTGGGCGCTGGCTACACCTTC

J: TRBJ1-4
size: .
V: TRBV28
D: TRBD1
CDR3: CASSSDRGGKLFF
DNA: TGTGCCAGCAGTTCCGACAGGGGAGGAAAACTGTTTTTT

J: TRBJ2-3
size: .
V: TRBV6-2/TRBV6-3
D: .
CDR3: CASSPSRAGTFIITDTQYF
DNA: TGTGCCAGCAGCCCTTCGAGGGCGGGGACTTTCATTATCACAGATACGCAGTATTTT

J: TRBJ2-3
size: .
V: TRBV11-2
D: .
CDR3: CASTLGLSDTQYF
DNA: TGTGCCAGCACCCTGGGCCTCTCAGATACGCAGTATTTT

J: TRBJ2-6
size: once
V: TRBV9
D: TRBD1
CDR3: CASSPQPGQGLSGANVLTF
DNA: TGTGCCAGCAGCCCCCAACCCGGACAGGGCCTCTCTGGGGCCAACGTCCTGACTTTC

J: TRBJ1-1
size: .
V: TRBV6-5
D: .
CDR3: CASSYSPGLNTEAFF
DNA: TGTGCCAGCAGTTACTCACCGGGACTAAACACTGAAGCTTTCTTT

J: TRBJ2-7
size: .
V: TRBV11-2
D: .
CDR3: CASSDSGWGVVYEQYF
DNA: TGTGCCAGCAGCGACTCGGGTTGGGGGGTCGTCTACGAGCAGTACTTC

J: TRBJ2-3
size: .
V: TRBV9
D: TRBD2
CDR3: CASSVIGTSGRGGDTQYF
DNA: TGTGCCAGCAGCGTCATCGGGACTAGCGGGAGAGGGGGAGATACGCAGTATTTT

J: TRBJ1-5
size: .
V: TRBV10-3
D: .
CDR3: CAISQDSSSNQPQHF
DNA: TGTGCCATCAGTCAAGATAGTAGTAGCAATCAGCCCCAGCATTTT

J: TRBJ2-1
size: .
V: TRBV25-1
D: TRBD2
CDR3: CASSPSGRGDNEQFF
DNA: TGTGCCAGCAGCCCGAGCGGGAGAGGTGACAATGAGCAGTTCTTC

J: TRBJ1-1
size: .
V: TRBV6-1
D: .
CDR3: CASSEMAGMNTEAFF
DNA: TGTGCCAGCAGTGAAATGGCAGGGATGAACACTGAAGCTTTCTTT

J: TRBJ2-3
size: .
V: TRBV4-3
D: .
CDR3: CASRTARVSTDTQYF
DNA: TGCGCCAGCAGGACCGCCAGGGTGAGCACAGATACGCAGTATTTT

J: TRBJ2-3
size: .
V: TRBV6-2/TRBV6-3
D: .
CDR3: CASSAVSVPDTQYF
DNA: TGTGCCAGCAGTGCGGTATCGGTCCCCGATACGCAGTATTTT

J: TRBJ1-2
size: .
V: TRBV24-1
D: .
CDR3: CATSQLGEPDGYTF
DNA: TGTGCCACCTCCCAACTAGGAGAGCCCGATGGCTACACCTTC

J: TRBJ1-6
size: .
V: TRBV27
D: .
CDR3: CASSSTGTLLYNSPLHF
DNA: TGTGCCAGCAGTTCAACCGGGACTCTCCTCTATAATTCACCCCTCCACTTT

J: TRBJ2-5
size: .
V: TRBV10-2
D: .
CDR3: CASSELGSNMETQYF
DNA: TGCGCCAGCAGTGAGTTAGGGAGTAACATGGAGACCCAGTACTTC

J: TRBJ1-2
size: .
V: TRBV30
D: .
CDR3: CAWSRTAYGYTF
DNA: TGTGCCTGGAGTCGGACAGCTTATGGCTACACCTTC

J: TRBJ1-6
size: .
V: TRBV7-6
D: TRBD1
CDR3: CASSRETGGLSPLHF
DNA: TGTGCCAGCAGCCGAGAGACAGGGGGTCTATCACCCCTCCACTTT

J: TRBJ2-1
size: .
V: TRBV19
D: TRBD1
CDR3: CASTSGTGPYNEQFF
DNA: TGTGCCAGCACCTCCGGGACAGGGCCCTACAATGAGCAGTTCTTC

J: TRBJ1-4
size: .
V: TRBV7-9
D: TRBD1
CDR3: CASSGHEGAGEKLFF
DNA: TGTGCCAGCAGCGGCCATGAGGGGGCAGGTGAAAAACTGTTTTTT

J: TRBJ2-5
size: once
V: TRBV5-1
D: TRBD2
CDR3: CASSRSGSGQETQYF
DNA: TGTGCCAGCAGCCGTAGCGGGAGCGGGCAAGAGACCCAGTACTTC

J: TRBJ1-6
size: .
V: TRBV2
D: TRBD1
CDR3: CASSALGQANSPLHF
DNA: TGTGCCAGCAGCGCGCTGGGACAGGCGAATTCACCCCTCCACTTT

J: TRBJ2-7
size: .
V: TRBV5-1
D: .
CDR3: CASSLEAGTIYEQYF
DNA: TGCGCCAGCAGCTTGGAGGCAGGGACAATCTACGAGCAGTACTTC

J: TRBJ2-2
size: .
V: TRBV15
D: .
CDR3: CATRVGTSNTGELFF
DNA: TGTGCCACCAGGGTAGGGACTTCGAACACCGGGGAGCTGTTTTTT

J: TRBJ2-2
size: .
V: TRBV6-7
D: TRBD2
CDR3: CASSYGLAGDTGELFF
DNA: TGTGCCAGCAGTTATGGTCTAGCGGGAGATACCGGGGAGCTGTTTTTT

J: TRBJ2-7
size: .
V: TRBV7-3
D: .
CDR3: CASSPSGLSSYEQYF
DNA: TGTGCCAGCAGCCCAAGTGGGCTAAGCTCCTACGAGCAGTACTTC

J: TRBJ2-1
size: .
V: TRBV6-5
D: .
CDR3: CASSDPSGADEQFF
DNA: TGTGCCAGCAGCGACCCCTCAGGGGCTGATGAGCAGTTCTTC

J: TRBJ2-3
size: .
V: TRBV11-3
D: .
CDR3: CASSLIPRGRSGTDTQYF
DNA: TGTGCCAGCAGCCTAATACCTAGGGGGAGATCAGGCACAGATACGCAGTATTTT

J: TRBJ2-3
size: once
V: TRBV19
D: TRBD2
CDR3: CASSPLGLAGEVTQYF
DNA: TGTGCCAGTAGTCCCCTGGGACTAGCGGGAGAAGTTACGCAGTATTTT

J: TRBJ1-4
size: .
V: TRBV3-1/TRBV3-2
D: TRBD1
CDR3: CASSNRGRGEKLFF
DNA: TGTGCCAGCAGCAACAGGGGGCGCGGGGAAAAACTGTTTTTT

J: TRBJ2-7
size: .
V: TRBV6-2/TRBV6-3
D: TRBD2
CDR3: CASSSGGGFHEQYF
DNA: TGTGCCAGCAGCTCGGGCGGGGGATTCCACGAGCAGTACTTC

J: TRBJ2-1
size: .
V: TRBV5-6
D: .
CDR3: CASSLTLYEQFF
DNA: TGTGCCAGCAGCTTGACATTGTATGAGCAGTTCTTC

J: TRBJ1-2
size: .
V: TRBV7-2
D: TRBD1
CDR3: CASSSRGQVIYGYTF
DNA: TGTGCCAGCAGCTCTAGGGGGCAGGTTATCTATGGCTACACCTTC